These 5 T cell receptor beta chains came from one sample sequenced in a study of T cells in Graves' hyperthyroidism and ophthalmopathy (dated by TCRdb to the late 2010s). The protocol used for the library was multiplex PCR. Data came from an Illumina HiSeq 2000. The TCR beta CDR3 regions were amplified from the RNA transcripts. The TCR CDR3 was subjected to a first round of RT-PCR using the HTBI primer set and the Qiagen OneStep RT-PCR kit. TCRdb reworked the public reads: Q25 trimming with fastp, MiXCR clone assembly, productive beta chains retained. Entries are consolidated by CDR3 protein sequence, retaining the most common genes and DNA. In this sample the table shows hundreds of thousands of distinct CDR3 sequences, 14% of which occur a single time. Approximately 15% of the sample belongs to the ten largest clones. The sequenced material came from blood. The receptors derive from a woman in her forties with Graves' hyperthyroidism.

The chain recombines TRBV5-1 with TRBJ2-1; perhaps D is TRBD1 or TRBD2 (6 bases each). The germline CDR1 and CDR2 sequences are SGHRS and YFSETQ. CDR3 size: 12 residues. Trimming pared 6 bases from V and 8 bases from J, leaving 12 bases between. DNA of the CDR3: TGCGCCAGCAACAAGGAGGGGGATGAGCAGTTCTTC. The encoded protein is CASNKEGDEQFF. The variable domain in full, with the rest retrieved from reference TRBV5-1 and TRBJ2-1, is KAGVTQTPRYLIKTRGQQVTLSCSPISGHRSVSWYQQTPGQGLQFLFEYFSETQRNKGNFPGRFSGRQFSNSRSEMNVSTLELGDSALYLCASNKEGDEQFFGPGTRLTVL.

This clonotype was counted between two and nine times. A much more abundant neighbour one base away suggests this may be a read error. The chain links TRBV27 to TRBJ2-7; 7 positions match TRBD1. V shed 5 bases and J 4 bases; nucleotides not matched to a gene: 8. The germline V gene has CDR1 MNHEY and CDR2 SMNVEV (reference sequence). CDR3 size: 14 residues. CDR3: CASSPQGDGYEQYF. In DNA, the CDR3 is TGTGCCAGCAGTCCTCAGGGGGACGGTTACGAGCAGTACTTC.

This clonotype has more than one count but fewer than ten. DNA for the CDR3: TGCAGTGCTAGAGGCCCAGTCGCTTTCGTTCAGTACTTC. Translation gives CSARGPVAFVQYF. V and J are TRBV20-1 and TRBJ2-4; unclear D gene. Trimming removed 1 base at V and 11 bases at J, with 15 bases between. This CDR3 comprises 13 residues. Germline CDR1 DFQATT, CDR2 SNEGSKA (reference sequence).

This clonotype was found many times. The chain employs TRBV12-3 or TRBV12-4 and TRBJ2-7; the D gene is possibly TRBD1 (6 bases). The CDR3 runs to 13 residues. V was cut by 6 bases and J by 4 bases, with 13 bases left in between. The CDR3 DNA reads TGTGCCAGCAGACGAACCCAGGGGTACGAGCAGTACTTC. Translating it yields CASRRTQGYEQYF.

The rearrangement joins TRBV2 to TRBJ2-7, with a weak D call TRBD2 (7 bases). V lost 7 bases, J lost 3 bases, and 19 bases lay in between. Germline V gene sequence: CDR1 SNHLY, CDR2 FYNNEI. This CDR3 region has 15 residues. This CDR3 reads CASKLGGARYYEQYF. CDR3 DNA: TGTGCCAGCAAACTTGGGGGGGCGCGGTACTACGAGCAGTACTTC.